This is a list of T cell receptor beta chains from one sample in a study of cytomegalovirus exposure and HLA in healthy donors. The assay was immunoSEQ multiplex PCR, and TCRdb's table has in-frame clones only and misses some. The data show 150,000 to 200,000 clones, 60% to 80% seen once. What was sequenced was PBMCs. These receptors were obtained from a male donor in good health and CMV-seronegative. Both conserved end residues are trimmed from each CDR3. Clone size is given for some rows only: seen once, a few or many times, or a class if the clone is expanded.

few	TRBV29-1	TRBJ1-1	SGKQGRTEAF
-	TRBV9	TRBJ1-6	ASSPEGGRGSPLH
-	TRBV20-1	TRBJ1-4	SSLRGEKLF
-	TRBV19	TRBJ2-6	ASSTYSSGANVLT
-	TRBV14	TRBJ2-3	ASSDQGNTQY
-	TRBV5-6	TRBJ1-4	ASSYRSDYNEKLF
-	TRBV27	TRBJ2-2	ASRAPTGRIGGELF
-	TRBV7-8	TRBJ2-1	ASIRRAGQYNEQF
few	TRBV6-1	TRBJ2-1	ASRVLAGVYNEQF
-	TRBV2	-	ASHRDRAYEQY
-	TRBV27	TRBJ2-7	ASSLSPTGSYEQY
-	TRBV29-1	TRBJ2-4	SVDGGDPGNIQY
-	TRBV6-1	TRBJ2-5	ATHRTGQETQY
-	TRBV18	TRBJ1-2	ASLLVQGNGYT
once	TRBV11-3	TRBJ2-2	ASSYRGLGELF
-	TRBV19	TRBJ1-2	ASSARTENYGYT
-	TRBV2	TRBJ2-7	ASSEALGQGSHEQY
-	TRBV7-7	TRBJ2-7	ASSLGSEGAYEQY
once	TRBV7-3	TRBJ2-3	ASSLDFSGTDTQY
-	TRBV7-9	TRBJ2-1	ASSLSGPYNEQF
-	TRBV2	TRBJ1-6	ASSQRRDNSPLH
-	TRBV5-1	TRBJ2-1	ASSLGSYEQF
few	TRBV15	TRBJ1-4	ASRGTGEKLF
-	TRBV5-1	TRBJ2-1	ASSLGTGGALDEQF
-	TRBV5-4	TRBJ1-1	ASLAGLGTNTEAF
-	TRBV11-3	TRBJ2-7	ASSQHQRGGYYEQY
-	TRBV18	TRBJ2-7	ASSPGASYEQY
-	TRBV7-9	TRBJ2-5	ASSLTSGGNQETQY
-	TRBV7-8	TRBJ2-7	ASSLGHAEQY
-	TRBV7-9	TRBJ1-2	ASSSDRDPNYGYT
-	TRBV6-6	TRBJ1-2	ASSYPTDTRYGYT
-	TRBV18	TRBJ2-1	ASSPGGISYNEQF
-	TRBV6-6	TRBJ1-5	ASSAKDQPQH
-	TRBV7-2	TRBJ1-1	ASSLRDRAEAF
once	TRBV27	TRBJ1-2	ASSSSVDRLTGGYT